Below are 17 T cell receptor beta chains sequenced from a single sample in a study of T cells in localized non-small cell lung cancer. The table came from immunoSEQ multiplex PCR; TCRdb's copy has only in-frame clones and leaves some out. This sample has 4,000 or so clones, with 34% found just once. This specimen consisted of lung tumor tissue, obtained before any cancer treatment. The receptors here all came from a man between 40 and 70 years old with stage II squamous cell lung carcinoma.

The chain employs TRBV19 and TRBJ2-3; unclear D gene. This CDR3 has 13 amino acids. V lost 5 bases and J lost 2, with 8 bases in between. Germline values: CDR1 LNHDA, CDR2 SQIVND (reference sequence). The CDR3: CASSFTVTDTQYF. CDR3 DNA: TGTGCCAGTAGTTTCACAGTCACAGATACGCAGTATTTT.

The table lists this clone with a few counts. This CDR3 is CASSSETRRAEAFF. In DNA form, the CDR3 reads TGTGCCAGCAGCTCCGAGACGAGGAGGGCTGAAGCTTTCTTT. This chain links TRBV7-5 with TRBJ1-1. TRBV7-5 is recorded as a pseudogene. This CDR3 is 14 amino acids long.

The chain combines TRBV30 with TRBJ1-5; D is undetermined. V was clipped by 2 bases and J by 7 bases, with 9 bases between them. Germline CDR1 is GTSNPN and CDR2 is SVGIG (reference sequence). The CDR3 covers 12 residues. The CDR3 bases are TGTGCCTGGAGTCCCTCGGACCAGCCCCAGCATTTT. This sequence encodes CAWSPSDQPQHF.

This clone was observed once. The rearrangement joins TRBV28 to TRBJ1-1, with unresolved D. CDR1 is MDHEN, CDR2 SYDVKM, per germline. The V end was cut by 5 bases, the J end by 7 bases, with 11 bases between. CDR3 length: 12 amino acids. CDR3 bases: TGTGCCAGCAGTCAGGCAGCCAGTGAAGCTTTCTTT. This sequence encodes CASSQAASEAFF.

The V gene is TRBV11-3, the J gene TRBJ1-1; possible D gene TRBD1, 5 bases. Germline V gene data show CDR1 as SGHNT and CDR2 as YENEEA. The CDR3 contains 15 residues. Between the trimmed V and J ends, which lost 5 bases and 1 base, there was a span of 14 bases. CDR3 sequence reads: CASSVSGTANTEAFF. The CDR3 coding sequence is TGTGCCAGCAGCGTCTCCGGGACGGCGAACACTGAAGCTTTCTTT.

The chain has TRBV11-3 and TRBJ2-1; D gene uncertain. The germline V gene has CDR1 SGHNT and CDR2 YENEEA. There are 14 residues in the CDR3. V was shortened by 1 base and J by 7 bases, with 11 bases between the two germline ends. DNA of the CDR3: TGTGCCAGCAGCTTAGGGGGTCAAGGAAATGAGCAGTTCTTC. This codes for CASSLGGQGNEQFF.

The V gene is TRBV29-1, the J gene TRBJ2-7; TRBD1 is a possible D gene (5 bases). There are 14 residues in the CDR3. Germline V gives CDR1 SQVTM, CDR2 ANQGSEA. The V gene lost 6 bases and the J gene lost 2 bases, with 17 bases spanning the gap. The CDR3 bases are TGCAGCGTGACCCCTCAAGGACATCCCTACGAGCAGTACTTC. Its translation is CSVTPQGHPYEQYF.

The chain carries TRBV11-3 and TRBJ2-1, with D maybe TRBD2 (5 bases). The germline V and J ends were trimmed by 5 bases and 6 bases, with 14 bases remaining between them. Germline V gives CDR1 SGHNT, CDR2 YENEEA. This CDR3 has 14 amino acids. The DNA of the CDR3 is TGTGCCAGCAGCGCTCGGGGATGGGGCAATGAGCAGTTCTTC. It translates to CASSARGWGNEQFF.

This chain uses TRBV9 with TRBJ2-3, with 9 bases lining up with TRBD2. CDR1 is SGDLS and CDR2 is YYNGEE in the germline V gene. V lost 8 bases and J lost 0; bases outside the gene matches: 7. The length of the CDR3 is 15 residues. CDR3 sequence reads: CASYSAGGSTDTQYF. The CDR3 bases are TGTGCCAGTTATTCGGCGGGAGGGAGCACAGATACGCAGTATTTT.

The gene calls are TRBV6-8 and TRBJ1-5, with TRBD1 as a possible D gene (6 bases). CDR3 length: 14 amino acids. Trimming left V 7 bases short and J 4 bases short, with 14 bases between. Per the germline V gene, CDR1 is MNHGY and CDR2 is SAAAGT. Written as DNA, the CDR3 is TGTGCCAGCACCAAGGGGGAATTGAATCAGCCCCAGCATTTT. It yields the protein CASTKGELNQPQHF.

A few counts support this clone. The chain carries TRBV1 and TRBJ2-7. TRBV1 is shown as a pseudogene. This CDR3 has 15 amino acids. CDR3 sequence reads: CASSQDQSVPYEQYF. CDR3 DNA sequence: TGCGCCAGCAGCCAAGATCAGAGTGTCCCCTACGAGCAGTACTTC.

The V gene is TRBV15, the J gene TRBJ1-5; D is possibly TRBD1 (5 bases). This CDR3 contains 15 residues. V was pared by 0 bases and J by 0 bases, with 6 bases between. The germline CDR1 and CDR2 sequences are LNHNV and YYDKDF (reference sequence). The CDR3 sequence is CATSREGDSNQPQHF. The CDR3 nucleotides are TGTGCCACCAGCAGAGAAGGGGATAGCAATCAGCCCCAGCATTTT. Drawing the rest from reference TRBV15 and TRBJ1-5, the complete variable domain is DAMVIQNPRYQVTQFGKPVTLSCSQTLNHNVMYWYQQKSSQAPKLLFHYYDKDFNNEADTPDNFQSRRPNTSFCFLDIRSPGLGDTAMYLCATSREGDSNQPQHFGDGTRLSIL.

A single count supports this clone. The junction shows a germline mismatch at one end, possibly a read error. This CDR3 reads CASSVDPNPSSYNEQFF. Here the CDR3 DNA reads TGTGCCAGCAGCGTAGACCCAAATCCGAGCTCCTACAATGAGCAGTTCTTC. The chain recombines TRBV11-3 with TRBJ2-1; D call uncertain. The germline gives CDR1 SGHNT, CDR2 YENEEA. The CDR3 has 17 amino acids.

The rearrangement joins TRBV30 to TRBJ1-4; D gene ambiguous. The V and J ends lost 7 bases and 2 bases respectively, with 11 bases between them. Germline CDR1 reads GTSNPN; CDR2 reads SVGIG (reference sequence). The CDR3 covers 13 residues. CDR3: CAFSASTNEKLFF. CDR3 in DNA: TGTGCCTTCTCCGCATCTACTAATGAAAAACTGTTTTTT.

This clone was observed a single time. The rearrangement joins TRBV28 to TRBJ2-7, with D perhaps TRBD1 (5 bases). CDR3 length: 15 amino acids. V lost 4 bases, J lost 3 bases, and 16 bases lay in between. Germline CDR1 MDHEN, CDR2 SYDVKM. CDR3 DNA sequence: TGTGCCAGCAGTTCAGACCGACAGAAGATCTACGAGCAGTACTTC. It encodes CASSSDRQKIYEQYF.

This chain links TRBV29-1 with TRBJ1-4; no firm D call. There are 13 residues in the CDR3. The V end was cut by 6 bases, the J end by 0 bases, with 8 bases between. CDR1 is SQVTM and CDR2 is ANQGSEA in the germline V gene. CDR3: CSVLFATNEKLFF. In nucleotides, the CDR3 is TGCAGCGTCCTTTTCGCAACTAATGAAAAACTGTTTTTT.

CDR3 in DNA: TGTGCCAGCATACCGGGACAGGCCAATCAGCCCCAGCATTTT. Translated: CASIPGQANQPQHF. V is TRBV6-8 and J is TRBJ1-5; 8 bases agree with TRBD1. Unmatched junction bases numbered 5, after V lost 7 bases and J lost 3 bases. Looked up from germline, CDR1 is MNHGY and CDR2 is SAAAGT. The CDR3 length is 14 residues.